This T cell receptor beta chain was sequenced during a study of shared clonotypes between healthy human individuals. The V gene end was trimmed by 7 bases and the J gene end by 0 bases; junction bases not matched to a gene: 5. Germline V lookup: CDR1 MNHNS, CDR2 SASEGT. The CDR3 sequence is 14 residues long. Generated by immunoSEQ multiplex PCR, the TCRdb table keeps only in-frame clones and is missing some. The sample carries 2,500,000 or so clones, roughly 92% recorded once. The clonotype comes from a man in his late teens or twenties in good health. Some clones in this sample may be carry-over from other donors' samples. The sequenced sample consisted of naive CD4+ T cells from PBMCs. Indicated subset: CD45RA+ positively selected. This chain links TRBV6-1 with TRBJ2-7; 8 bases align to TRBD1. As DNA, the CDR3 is TGTGCCAGCAAAGGACAGGGCAACTCCTACGAGCAGTACTTC. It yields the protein CASKGQGNSYEQYF.